A selection of T cell receptor beta chains follows, all from one sample in a study of cytomegalovirus exposure and HLA in healthy donors. The method was immunoSEQ multiplex PCR; TCRdb's version includes in-frame clones alone and lacks a portion of them. The sample yields approximately 160,000 clones, about 95% seen once. Material for sequencing was PBMCs. These receptor sequences come from a woman between 18 and 29 years old in good health and CMV-seronegative. The conserved cysteine and the conserved F or W are not part of the CDR3 here. Part of the rows lack a size; the others show once, few, many or a class for expanded clones.

V gene,clone size,CDR3 protein
TRBV7-9,-,ASSSPPRGSYEQY
TRBV9,-,ASSVGSPGSSGNTIY
TRBV7-8,-,ASSLRVTGANEKLF
TRBV29-1,once,SGGQGAYGYT
TRBV6-6,-,ATQESGALKNIQY
TRBV6-5,-,ASSSPDIYEQY
TRBV27,-,ASSLSGEAQY
TRBV2,-,ASSRIGTGGAQWSGELF
TRBV7-2,-,ASSSTSGGLTQY
TRBV4-3,-,ASSQDRGHYEQF
TRBV6-1,-,ASRDRGTYNSPLH
TRBV2,-,ASSEGVAGGQETQY
TRBV2,-,ASSGFDRLAYNEQF
TRBV27,-,ASSPGQGAEGYT
TRBV9,-,ASSGRVNTDTQY
TRBV27,-,ASSLSYSYEQY
TRBV5-1,-,ASSRLAGALQETQY
TRBV7-2,-,ASSESWGGATEAF
TRBV4-1,-,ASSQGAQGASGANVLT
TRBV7-2,-,ASSTTGNGGYT
TRBV19,-,ASSIGTGVYEQY
TRBV6-5,-,ASSWDSYNEQF
TRBV10-1,-,ASSGGTGFSSYNSPLH
TRBV2,-,ASKEGTYEQY
TRBV9,-,ASSLGTTNNEKLF
TRBV30,-,AWRAGTGNTEAF
TRBV27,-,ASSLTPGANVLT
TRBV2,-,ASSEPWAGWGNEQF
TRBV12-5,-,ASGTGTSDQETQY
TRBV10-3,-,AITQTRNTIY
TRBV7-9,-,ASSLGSKGAWDSPLH
TRBV4-2,-,ASSQEPGAQFSPLH
TRBV2,-,ASSAQGVRGNTIY
TRBV4-1,-,ASSQTLTVNSREKLF
TRBV7-6,once,ASSLIGGHGEEKLF
TRBV2,-,ASSERQSNSPLH
TRBV2,-,ASEGQDTYGQY
TRBV11-2,-,ASSPRLTGELF
TRBV11-1,-,ASSLSGGAADEQY
TRBV7-2,-,ASSRDSYPNTGELF
TRBV7-9,few,ASSSAQGSSYEQY
TRBV7-9,-,ASSLVGGANYGYT
TRBV7-2,-,ASSSGTGSYNSPLH
TRBV7-9,-,ASSLAHLYGETQY
TRBV9,-,ASSSGTSGGTDTQY
TRBV5-1,-,ATSFSIDGELF
TRBV7-6,-,ASSLGSGSGGADTQY
TRBV6-5,-,AAEQGETQY
TRBV29-1,-,SVGGQGANYGYT
TRBV14,-,ASSQVRGTEAF
TRBV6-5,-,ASRDGATNEKLF
TRBV5-1,-,ASSLATSGPYEQY
TRBV7-2,-,ASSLGLALGYEQY